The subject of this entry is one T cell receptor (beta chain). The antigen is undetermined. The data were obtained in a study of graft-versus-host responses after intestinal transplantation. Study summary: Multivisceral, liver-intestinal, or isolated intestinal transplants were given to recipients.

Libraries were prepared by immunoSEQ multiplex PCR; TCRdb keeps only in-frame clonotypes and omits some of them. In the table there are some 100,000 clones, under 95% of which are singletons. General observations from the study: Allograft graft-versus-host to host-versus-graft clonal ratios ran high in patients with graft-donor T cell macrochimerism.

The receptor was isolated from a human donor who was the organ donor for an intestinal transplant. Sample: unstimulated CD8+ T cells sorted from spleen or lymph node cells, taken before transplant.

In nucleotides, the CDR3 is TGTGCCAGCAGGCCGGGACACGGGTCCTACAATGAGCAGTTCTTC. Translated: CASRPGHGSYNEQFF. V and J are TRBV6-5 and TRBJ2-1; TRBD1 might be the D (6 bases). The V end was cut by 6 bases, the J end by 1 base, with 13 bases between. Germline V gene lookup returns CDR1 MNHEY and CDR2 SVGAGI. CDR3 length: 15 amino acids.